Below are 27 T cell receptor beta chains sequenced from a single sample in a study of T-cell memory formation after mild COVID-19. One entry per CDR3 protein results from TCRdb running MiXCR on the 5' RACE reads. The repertoire holds almost 350,000 distinct CDR3 sequences, with 20% to 25% as singletons. Sequencing input: PBMCs or a T cell subset sorted from them (not recorded which). These receptors came from a young man who had mild COVID-19 (a few samples of this study predate the infection). Cell type and time point are not known.

The genes are TRBV20-1 and TRBJ2-7; a weak D match, TRBD2 (6 bases). The CDR3 is 11 amino acids. Germline CDR1 and CDR2: DFQATT and SNEGSKA (reference sequence). CDR3 protein: CRLRRAYEQYF. CDR3 DNA: TGCAGGCTTCGGAGGGCCTACGAGCAGTACTTC.

The chain employs TRBV4-2 and TRBJ1-5; D remains unclear. The CDR3 contains 16 residues. V gave up 1 base and J gave up 4 bases, with 14 bases separating them. Per germline, CDR1 LGHNA and CDR2 YNFKEQ. In DNA form, the CDR3 reads TGTGCCAGCAGCCAAGTAACTGCAGACAAAAATCAGCCCCAGCATTTT. It yields the protein CASSQVTADKNQPQHF.

A few counts support this clonotype. The V call is TRBV6-1, the J call TRBJ1-1; no clear D. Trimming cost V 2 bases and J 0 bases, with 13 bases left between them. Germline V gene lookup returns CDR1 MNHNS and CDR2 SASEGT. This CDR3 spans 16 amino acids. CDR3 sequence: CASSEIGRQMNTEAFF. CDR3 coding DNA: TGTGCCAGCAGTGAAATCGGCCGGCAAATGAACACTGAAGCTTTCTTT.

This clonotype was detected only a few times. The chain combines TRBV24-1 with TRBJ2-6; D unclear. The germline V and J ends were trimmed by 1 base and 2 bases, with 5 bases remaining between them. CDR1 is KGHDR, CDR2 SFDVKD, per germline. The CDR3 extends over 15 amino acids. Written as DNA, the CDR3 is TGTGCCACCAGTGATTTTTCTGCTGGGGCCAACGTCCTGACTTTC. Translation: CATSDFSAGANVLTF.

J is TRBJ2-5 and V is TRBV7-2, with D possibly matching TRBD2 (6 bases). This CDR3 is 13 amino acids long. Germline V CDR1 and CDR2: SGHTA, FQGNSA. With 8 bases removed from V and 5 bases from J, the gap between germline ends came to 15 bases. Here the CDR3 reads CASGGPRAETQYF. The CDR3 DNA sequence: TGTGCCAGCGGAGGGCCGAGGGCTGAGACCCAGTACTTC. The full variable domain, in which reference TRBV7-2 and TRBJ2-5 provide the parts outside the CDR3, is GAGVSQSPSNKVTEKGKDVELRCDPISGHTALYWYRQSLGQGLEFLIYFQGNSAPDKSGLPSDRFSAERTGGSVSTLTIQRTQQEDSAVYLCASGGPRAETQYFGPGTRLLVL.

This clonotype was seen more than once but under ten times. CDR3 coding DNA: TGTGCCATCAGTGAGGGGGGGGGAACCTACGAGCAGTACGTC. It is translated as CAISEGGGTYEQYV. V and J are TRBV10-3 and TRBJ2-7, with 7 bases matching TRBD2. The CDR3 consists of 14 residues. Trimming removed 2 bases from V and 2 bases from J; junction bases left unmatched: 3. Per the germline V gene, CDR1 is ENHRY and CDR2 is SYGVKD.

This clonotype was seen a handful of times. The chain recombines TRBV11-2 with TRBJ2-1; 10 bases fit TRBD2. This CDR3 region has 14 residues. The germline V gene encodes CDR1 SGHAT and CDR2 FQNNGV. J lost 8 bases, V lost 6 bases, and 7 bases had no gene match. CDR3 sequence reads: CASRLAGHVDEQFF. CDR3 in DNA: TGTGCCAGCAGACTAGCGGGGCACGTGGATGAGCAGTTCTTC.

This clonotype occurred a few times. V is TRBV4-3 and J is TRBJ2-3; a possible D gene is TRBD1 (6 bases). Deletions cut 5 bases from V and 2 bases from J, with 11 bases between. The CDR3 runs 14 residues. Germline assignment: CDR1 LGHNA and CDR2 YSLEER. DNA of the CDR3: TGCGCCAGCAGCTACTGGGACACCACAGATACGCAGTATTTT. It yields the protein CASSYWDTTDTQYF.

The chain recombines TRBV6-2 or TRBV6-3 with TRBJ1-6, with D tentatively TRBD1 (6 bases). Trimming cost V 8 bases and J 0 bases, with 11 bases left between them. The CDR3 extends over 15 amino acids. Germline CDR1 reads MNHEY; CDR2 reads SVGEGT. This CDR3 is CASGQLSSYNSPLHF. CDR3 nucleotides: TGTGCCAGCGGACAGCTCAGCTCCTATAATTCACCCCTCCACTTT.

This clonotype turned up a few times. The genes are TRBV7-2 and TRBJ1-6; D possibly corresponds to TRBD1 (5 bases). Germline V gives CDR1 SGHTA, CDR2 FQGNSA. Trimming took off 2 bases at V and 10 bases at J, with 12 bases between the two ends. This CDR3 contains 14 residues. CDR3 in DNA: TGTGCCAGCAGCTTATGGGGGACCGGGTCACCCCTCCACTTT. Its translation: CASSLWGTGSPLHF.

This clonotype was observed a handful of times. A read error may account for a junction end that differs from germline. The V and J genes are TRBV7-7 and TRBJ2-5, with a possible D match to TRBD1 (5 bases). Germline V gene data show CDR1 as SSHAT and CDR2 as FNYEAQ (reference sequence). The CDR3 has 15 amino acids. The CDR3 sequence is CASSLALARAETQYF. CDR3 DNA sequence: TGTGCTAGCAGCTTAGCTCTGGCCAGGGCTGAGACCCAGTACTTC.

V usage is TRBV7-2 and J usage is TRBJ2-5; D possibly corresponds to TRBD1 (6 bases). Germline V CDR1 and CDR2: SGHTA, FQGNSA. V was shortened by 5 bases and J by 3 bases, with 25 bases between the two germline ends. The CDR3 has 18 residues. CDR3 loop: CASSARTRTVRSKETQYF. In nucleotides, the CDR3 is TGTGCCAGCAGCGCCCGGACAAGGACAGTTCGTAGTAAAGAGACCCAGTACTTC.

The chain combines TRBV6-5 with TRBJ1-2; tentatively, D is TRBD1 (6 bases). CDR3 length: 13 residues. V shed 5 bases and J shed 4 bases, with 11 bases lying between them. Germline values: CDR1 MNHEY, CDR2 SVGAGI. CDR3 sequence (DNA): TGTGCCAGCAGTCGGGACACGCTCTATGGCTACACCTTC. Translation gives CASSRDTLYGYTF.

This clonotype was counted a few times. The chain couples TRBV7-2 to TRBJ1-6; the match to TRBD1 covers 9 bases. The ends lost 7 bases at V and 11 bases at J; junction bases unmatched: 9. Germline V gene sequence: CDR1 SGHTA, CDR2 FQGNSA. This CDR3 region has 14 residues. This chain's CDR3 is CASNAGQGWAPLHF. The DNA for the CDR3 is TGTGCCAGCAACGCCGGACAGGGGTGGGCACCCCTCCACTTT.

The chain carries TRBV7-2 and TRBJ1-5; D call uncertain. The CDR3 is 13 amino acids. The germline CDR1 and CDR2 sequences are SGHTA and FQGNSA. V gave up 5 bases and J gave up 3 bases, with 8 bases separating them. The CDR3 nucleotides are TGTGCCAGCAGCAGGGTTCACAATCAGCCCCAGCATTTT. The encoded protein is CASSRVHNQPQHF.

The chain joins TRBV19 to TRBJ2-2, with 7 bases aligning to TRBD2. In germline, CDR1 is LNHDA, CDR2 SQIVND (reference sequence). V trimming: 3 bases; J trimming: 3 bases; junction bases outside the gene matches: 4. This CDR3 spans 15 amino acids. As DNA, the CDR3 is TGTGCCAGTAGTATCCAGCGGGGTTACACCGGGGAGCTGTTTTTT. It specifies CASSIQRGYTGELFF.

This chain joins TRBV7-9 and TRBJ2-7; D remains ambiguous. From germline, CDR1 is SEHNR and CDR2 FQNEAQ (reference sequence). Trimming took off 5 bases at V and 6 bases at J, with 17 bases between the two ends. This CDR3 region has 14 residues. CDR3 nucleotides: TGTGCCAGCAGCCCCGCCGTGAGACCCTCCGAGCAGTACGTC. Its translation is CASSPAVRPSEQYV.

The J gene is TRBJ2-5, the V gene TRBV10-3; D might be TRBD1 or TRBD2, each matching 6 bases. The germline V gene has CDR1 ENHRY and CDR2 SYGVKD. Trimming shortened V by 0 bases and J by 1 base, and 9 bases separated the two germline ends. This CDR3 is built from 15 residues. The CDR3 loop is CAISESGGLQETQYF. Here the CDR3 DNA reads TGTGCCATCAGTGAGTCTGGGGGGCTCCAAGAGACCCAGTACTTC.

This clonotype was detected a few times. The V and J genes are TRBV7-2 and TRBJ2-3, with 8 bases lining up with TRBD2. Looked up from germline, CDR1 is SGHTA and CDR2 is FQGNSA. This CDR3 region has 15 residues. Trimming cost V 5 bases and J 5 bases; bases outside gene matches: 9. The CDR3 DNA sequence: TGTGCCAGCAGCCGCAGGCGGGGGGCGGGAGATACGCAGTATTTT. It codes for CASSRRRGAGDTQYF. Full variable domain (rest looked up from reference TRBV7-2 and TRBJ2-3): GAGVSQSPSNKVTEKGKDVELRCDPISGHTALYWYRQSLGQGLEFLIYFQGNSAPDKSGLPSDRFSAERTGGSVSTLTIQRTQQEDSAVYLCASSRRRGAGDTQYFGPGTRLTVL.

This clonotype has only a few counts. The CDR3 DNA is TGCGCCAGCAGCTTGTCGGGGCAGGGTGGCTACACCTTC. Residues: CASSLSGQGGYTF. V is TRBV5-1 and J is TRBJ1-2; D may be TRBD1 (5 bases). Trimming took 1 base from V and 7 from J, leaving 11 bases between them. The CDR3 extends over 13 amino acids. The germline gives CDR1 SGHRS, CDR2 YFSETQ.

V usage is TRBV5-4 and J usage is TRBJ2-3; 9 positions match TRBD1. Germline CDR1 SGHNT, CDR2 YYREEE (reference sequence). J lost 5 bases, V lost 0 bases, and 7 bases had no gene match. This CDR3 contains 16 residues. Here the CDR3 reads CASSLALQGAGDTQYF. As DNA, the CDR3 is TGTGCCAGCAGCTTGGCCTTACAGGGGGCGGGAGATACGCAGTATTTT.

This clonotype was detected only a few times. The chain has TRBV4-1 and TRBJ2-5; D might be TRBD1 (6 bases). Per germline, CDR1 MGHRA and CDR2 YSYEKL. V was cut by 3 bases and J by 1 base, with 18 bases left in between. The CDR3 length is 17 residues. This chain's CDR3 is CASSQETGSPIQETQYF. CDR3 coding DNA: TGCGCCAGCAGCCAGGAAACAGGGAGCCCGATCCAAGAGACCCAGTACTTC.

Only a few counts were recorded for this clonotype. The chain recombines TRBV7-2 with TRBJ2-3; 10 bases match TRBD2. CDR1 and CDR2 (germline): SGHTA, FQGNSA. After removal of 5 bases from V and 6 bases from J, the junction contained 11 bases not matched to a gene. The CDR3 is 16 residues long. CDR3 amino acids: CASSPRGSGGADTQYF. In DNA form, the CDR3 reads TGTGCCAGCAGCCCAAGGGGGAGCGGGGGGGCGGATACGCAGTATTTT.

The rearrangement uses TRBV7-9 and TRBJ1-2; 7 bases agree with TRBD1. V gave up 5 bases and J gave up 6 bases; unmatched junction bases: 9. The CDR3 covers 14 residues. CDR1 SEHNR and CDR2 FQNEAQ come from the germline V gene (reference sequence). The CDR3 DNA is TGTGCCAGCAGCCCTGACAGGGTTGTTCATGGCTACACCTTC. Amino acids: CASSPDRVVHGYTF.

This clonotype was seen more than once but under ten times. V gene TRBV29-1 combines with J gene TRBJ2-3; D perhaps matches TRBD1 (6 bases). V lost 2 bases to trimming and J lost 0 bases, with 9 bases between them. Germline lookup yields CDR1 SQVTM and CDR2 ANQGSEA. CDR3 length: 14 residues. As DNA, the CDR3 is TGCAGCGTTGAAAGGGACACGAGCACAGATACGCAGTATTTT. This codes for CSVERDTSTDTQYF.

This clonotype has just a few counts. The chain links TRBV29-1 to TRBJ2-5; weak D call: TRBD1 (5 bases). The germline V and J ends were trimmed by 4 bases and 5 bases, with 11 bases remaining between them. CDR1 and CDR2 from the germline V gene are SQVTM and ANQGSEA. The CDR3 has 12 residues. The CDR3 DNA is TGCAGCGTTGGAAGCAGGGTGGAGACCCAGTACTTC. Amino acid sequence: CSVGSRVETQYF.

This chain uses TRBV3-1 with TRBJ2-5, with a weak D call TRBD2 (6 bases). CDR1 LGHDT and CDR2 YNNKEL come from the germline V gene (reference sequence). Trimming took 5 bases from V and 2 from J, leaving 15 bases between them. The CDR3 covers 15 residues. The CDR3 DNA follows: TGTGCCAGCAGCTTCCTGGGGGGTGGACAAGAGACCCAGTACTTC. Protein product: CASSFLGGGQETQYF.